Sequencing of this T cell receptor (beta chain) was carried out in a study of identical twins. cDNA molecules carried unique molecular identifiers, and template switching added a universal primer site. TCRdb fed the 5' RACE reads into MiXCR, producing one record per CDR3 protein. The profile shows about 700,000 distinct CDR3 sequences, 6% to 6.5% of them singletons. Trimming at V came to 2 bases and at J to 3 bases, leaving 3 bases not matched to a gene. There are 15 residues in the CDR3. Germline CDR1 and CDR2: SEHNR and FQNEAQ (reference sequence). The TCR was taken from a man between 18 and 29 years old in good health. The genes are TRBV7-9 and TRBJ2-2; 7 bases align to TRBD2. The sequenced material came from naive T cells sorted from blood. The CDR3 nucleotides read TGTGCCAGCAGCTTATACCGGGAGGACACCGGGGAGCTGTTTTTT. Protein sequence: CASSLYREDTGELFF.